This T cell receptor beta chain was identified during a study of Tregs in tolerant kidney transplant recipients. Study summary: Recipient Tregs were stimulated with donor B cells plus IL-2 for 15 to 20 days. After B cell culture, CD4+CD8-CD25+CD127- and CD4+CD8-4-1BB+CD40L- cells were sorted.

Study-wide results and limits: Activated donor B cell expansion appeared to reveal the most relevant donor-specific TCRbeta repertoire.

The CDR3 has 14 residues. The V gene lost 0 bases and the J gene lost 8 bases, with 11 bases spanning the gap. Germline V gives CDR1 SGHTA, CDR2 FQGNSA. Sequencing used immunoSEQ multiplex PCR; TCRdb keeps in-frame clones, though not all of them. Among 6,000 or so clones listed, almost 90% were seen once. To note about this clone: The target antigen is unknown.

Here the sequenced sample was Tregs from blood cultured with allogeneic cells, taken before the transplant. The chain is built from TRBV7-2 and TRBJ2-4; D may be TRBD1 or TRBD2 (6 bases each). This receptor was taken from a human patient who received a combined kidney and bone marrow transplant. The CDR3 bases are TGTGCCAGCAGCTTAGCCGGGGGCCTAGACATTCAGTACTTC. As protein: CASSLAGGLDIQYF.